Shown below are 4 T cell receptor beta chains from a single sample sequenced in a study of T cell changes during pregnancy in multiple sclerosis. TCRdb's copy holds only in-frame clones and misses some; the assay was immunoSEQ multiplex PCR. This table holds about 80,000 clones, about 95% found once. The input for sequencing was peripheral blood, taken in the third trimester of pregnancy. The receptors were sampled from a female donor with multiple sclerosis, enrolled in a pregnancy study.

The V and J genes are TRBV9 and TRBJ2-3, with 9 bases fitting TRBD2. The CDR3 covers 16 residues. The V gene's germline CDR1 is SGDLS and CDR2 YYNGEE. V lost 0 bases to trimming and J lost 8 bases; unmatched junction nucleotides: 10. The CDR3, as DNA: TGTGCCAGCAGCGTAGCTCGGCGGGGGGGGCCGGGTACGCAGTATTTT. Translated: CASSVARRGGPGTQYF. The variable domain in full, completed from reference TRBV9 and TRBJ2-3, reads DSGVTQTPKHLITATGQRVTLRCSPRSGDLSVYWYQQSLDQGLQFLIQYYNGEERAKGNILERFSAQQFPDLHSELNLSSLELGDSALYFCASSVARRGGPGTQYFGPGTRLTVL.

The chain joins TRBV10-3 to TRBJ2-7; 12 nucleotides agree with TRBD2. J gave up 5 bases and V 6 bases, and 5 bases lay outside the gene matches. CDR1 and CDR2 (germline): ENHRY, SYGVKD. The CDR3 extends over 14 amino acids. CDR3 in DNA: TGTGCCATCAGCGGGACTAGCGGGCAAAACGAGCAGTACTTC. Translated: CAISGTSGQNEQYF.

For the CDR3, the DNA is TGTGCCTGGAATCGAAGGACATCGGTAAACACTGAAGCTTTCTTT. It specifies CAWNRRTSVNTEAFF. The chain links TRBV30 to TRBJ1-1; D is perhaps TRBD1 (5 bases). The CDR3 totals 15 residues. The V gene lost 4 bases and the J gene lost 2 bases, with 17 bases spanning the gap. Germline CDR1 and CDR2: GTSNPN and SVGIG (reference sequence). The full variable domain, in which reference TRBV30 and TRBJ1-1 provide the parts outside the CDR3, is SQTIHQWPATLVQPVGSPLSLECTVEGTSNPNLYWYRQAAGRGLQLLFYSVGIGQISSEVPQNLSASRPQDRQFILSSKKLLLSDSGFYLCAWNRRTSVNTEAFFGQGTRLTVV.

The chain carries TRBV6-1 and TRBJ2-1; D might be TRBD2 (5 bases). The CDR3 loop spans 13 amino acids. CDR1 and CDR2 from the germline V gene are MNHNS and SASEGT. Trimming pared 7 bases from V and 4 bases from J, leaving 11 bases between. CDR3 sequence reads: CASMLAEYNEQFF. The CDR3, as DNA: TGTGCCAGCATGCTAGCCGAGTACAATGAGCAGTTCTTC.